The entry that follows covers one T cell receptor (beta chain) sequence. The data derive from a study of monozygotic twins with inflammatory bowel disease. Germline loops: CDR1 SGHTA, CDR2 FQGNSA. This CDR3 spans 19 amino acids. TCRdb reprocessed the 5' RACE reads; each CDR3 protein has one entry and no DNA is given. The table for this sample gives roughly 200,000 distinct CDR3 sequences. The source of this sequence is a human donor with ulcerative colitis or Crohn's disease, or a healthy co-twin of an affected twin (not recorded which). The chain couples TRBV7-2 to TRBJ2-5; TCRdb names TRBD2, which stays unverified in the absence of DNA. The sample was blood. The CDR3: CASSLALLETSGSGETQYF.